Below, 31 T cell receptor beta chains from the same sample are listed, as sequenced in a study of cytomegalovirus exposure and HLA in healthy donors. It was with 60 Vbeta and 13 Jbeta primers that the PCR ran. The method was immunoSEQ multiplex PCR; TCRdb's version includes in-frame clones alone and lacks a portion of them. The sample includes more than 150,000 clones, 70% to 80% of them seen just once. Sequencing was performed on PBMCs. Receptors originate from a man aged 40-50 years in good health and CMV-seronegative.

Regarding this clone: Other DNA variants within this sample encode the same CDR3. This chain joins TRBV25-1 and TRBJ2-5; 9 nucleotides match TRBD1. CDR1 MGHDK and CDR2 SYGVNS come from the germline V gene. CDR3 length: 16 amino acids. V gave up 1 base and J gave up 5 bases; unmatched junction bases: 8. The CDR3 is CASSESGQGRGETQYF. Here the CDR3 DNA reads TGTGCCAGCAGTGAATCGGGACAGGGAAGGGGGGAGACCCAGTACTTC. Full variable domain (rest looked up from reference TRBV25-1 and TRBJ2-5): EADIYQTPRYLVIGTGKKITLECSQTMGHDKMYWYQQDPGMELHLIHYSYGVNSTEKGDLSSESTVSRIRTEHFPLTLESARPSHTSQYLCASSESGQGRGETQYFGPGTRLLVL.

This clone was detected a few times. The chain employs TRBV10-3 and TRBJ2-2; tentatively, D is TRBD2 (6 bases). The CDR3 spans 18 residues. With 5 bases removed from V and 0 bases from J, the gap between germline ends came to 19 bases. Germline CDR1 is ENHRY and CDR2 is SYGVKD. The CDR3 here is CAISHPPRGYANTGELFF. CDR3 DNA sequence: TGTGCCATCAGTCACCCCCCACGGGGGTACGCGAACACCGGGGAGCTGTTTTTT.

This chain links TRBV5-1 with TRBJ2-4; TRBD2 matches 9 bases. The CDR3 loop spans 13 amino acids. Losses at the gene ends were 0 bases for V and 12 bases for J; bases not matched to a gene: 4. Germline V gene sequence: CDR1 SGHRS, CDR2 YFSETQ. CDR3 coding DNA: TGCGCCAGCAGCTTGGGGACTAGCGACAGTCAGTACTTC. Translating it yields CASSLGTSDSQYF. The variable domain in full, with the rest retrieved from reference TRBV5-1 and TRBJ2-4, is KAGVTQTPRYLIKTRGQQVTLSCSPISGHRSVSWYQQTPGQGLQFLFEYFSETQRNKGNFPGRFSGRQFSNSRSEMNVSTLELGDSALYLCASSLGTSDSQYFGAGTRLSVL.

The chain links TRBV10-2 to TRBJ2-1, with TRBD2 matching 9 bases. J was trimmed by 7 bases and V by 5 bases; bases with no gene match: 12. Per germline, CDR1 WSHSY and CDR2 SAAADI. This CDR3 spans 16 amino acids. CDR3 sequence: CASSNPSGISGNEQFF. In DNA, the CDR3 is TGCGCCAGCAGTAACCCTAGCGGGATCTCTGGGAATGAGCAGTTCTTC.

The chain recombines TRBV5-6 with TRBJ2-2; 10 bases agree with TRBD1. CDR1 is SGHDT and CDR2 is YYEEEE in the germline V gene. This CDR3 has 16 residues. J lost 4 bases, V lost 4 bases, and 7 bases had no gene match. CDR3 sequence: CASSPGTGEVTGELFF. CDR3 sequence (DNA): TGTGCCAGCAGCCCCGGGACAGGGGAAGTCACCGGGGAGCTGTTTTTT.

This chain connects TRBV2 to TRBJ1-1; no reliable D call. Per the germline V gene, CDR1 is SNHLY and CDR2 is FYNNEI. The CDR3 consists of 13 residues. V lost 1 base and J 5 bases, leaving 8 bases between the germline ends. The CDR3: CASSEGRRTEAFF. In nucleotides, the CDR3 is TGTGCCAGCAGTGAAGGGCGGAGGACTGAAGCTTTCTTT. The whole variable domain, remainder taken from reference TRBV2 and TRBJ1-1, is EPEVTQTPSHQVTQMGQEVILRCVPISNHLYFYWYRQILGQKVEFLVSFYNNEISEKSEIFDDQFSVERPDGSNFTLKIRSTKLEDSAMYFCASSEGRRTEAFFGQGTRLTVV.

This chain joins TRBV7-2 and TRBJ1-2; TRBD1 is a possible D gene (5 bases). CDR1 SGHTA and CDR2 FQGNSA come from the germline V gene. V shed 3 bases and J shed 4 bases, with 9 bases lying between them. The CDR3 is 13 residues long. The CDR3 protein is CASSFGHSYGYTF. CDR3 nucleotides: TGTGCCAGCAGCTTCGGACACAGCTATGGCTACACCTTC.

The CDR3 DNA is TGTGCCAGCAGCTTGGCTTTATTACGAGGCGAGCAGTACGTC. Protein sequence: CASSLALLRGEQYV. V is TRBV5-5 and J is TRBJ2-7; D remains ambiguous. This CDR3 has 14 amino acids. CDR1 is SGHKS, CDR2 YYEKEE, per germline (reference sequence). Trimming removed 0 bases at V and 6 bases at J, with 13 bases between.

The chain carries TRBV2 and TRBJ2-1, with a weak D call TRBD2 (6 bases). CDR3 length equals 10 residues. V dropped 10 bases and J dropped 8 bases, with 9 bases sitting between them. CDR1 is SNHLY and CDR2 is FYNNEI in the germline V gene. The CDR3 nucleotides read TGTGCCATCGGGGAGGATGAGCAGTTCTTC. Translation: CAIGEDEQFF.

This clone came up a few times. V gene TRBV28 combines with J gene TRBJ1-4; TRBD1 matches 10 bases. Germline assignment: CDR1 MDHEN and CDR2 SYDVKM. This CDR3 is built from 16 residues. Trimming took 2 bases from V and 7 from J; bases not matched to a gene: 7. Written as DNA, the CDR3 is TGTGCCAGCAGTTTAGTGGCCGGGACAGGGGCTGAAAAACTGTTTTTT. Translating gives CASSLVAGTGAEKLFF.

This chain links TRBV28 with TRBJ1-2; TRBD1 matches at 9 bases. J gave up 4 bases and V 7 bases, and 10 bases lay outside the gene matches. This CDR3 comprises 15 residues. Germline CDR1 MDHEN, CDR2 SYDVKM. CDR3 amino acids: CASNPLTGGAYGYTF. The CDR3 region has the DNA TGTGCCAGCAATCCGCTGACAGGGGGGGCCTATGGCTACACCTTC.

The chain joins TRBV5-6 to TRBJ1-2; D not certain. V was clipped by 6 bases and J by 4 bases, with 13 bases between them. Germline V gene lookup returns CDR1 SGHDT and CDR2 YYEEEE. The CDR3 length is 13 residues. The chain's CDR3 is CASTLGGAYGYTF. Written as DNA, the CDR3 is TGTGCCAGCACCCTTGGCGGCGCCTATGGCTACACCTTC.

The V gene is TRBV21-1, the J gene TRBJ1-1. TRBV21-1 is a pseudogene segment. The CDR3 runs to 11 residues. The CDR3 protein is CASSKNGKAFF. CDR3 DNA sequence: TGTGCCAGCAGCAAAAACGGGAAAGCTTTCTTT.

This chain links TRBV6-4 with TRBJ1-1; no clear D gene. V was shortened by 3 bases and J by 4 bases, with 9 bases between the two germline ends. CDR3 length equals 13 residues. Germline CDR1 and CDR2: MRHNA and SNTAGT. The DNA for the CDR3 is TGTGCCAGCAGTGAGTCCCGGGGCACTGAAGCTTTCTTT. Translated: CASSESRGTEAFF.

The CDR3, as DNA: TGTGCCAGCAGCCCACGCGGCATCGGAACTAATGAAAAACTGTTTTTT. Translated: CASSPRGIGTNEKLFF. The chain carries TRBV5-4 and TRBJ1-4; D remains unclear. Germline assignment: CDR1 SGHNT and CDR2 YYREEE (reference sequence). This CDR3 comprises 16 residues. Trimming pared 4 bases from V and 1 base from J, leaving 14 bases between.

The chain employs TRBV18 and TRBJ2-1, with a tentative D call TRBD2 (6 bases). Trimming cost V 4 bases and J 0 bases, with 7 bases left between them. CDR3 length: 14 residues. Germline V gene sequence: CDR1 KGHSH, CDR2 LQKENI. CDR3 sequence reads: CASSLGSSYNEQFF. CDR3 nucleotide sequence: TGTGCCAGCTCACTCGGGAGCTCCTACAATGAGCAGTTCTTC.

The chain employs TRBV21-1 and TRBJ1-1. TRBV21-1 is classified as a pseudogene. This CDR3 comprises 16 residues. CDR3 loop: CASSKEGSPGDTEAFF. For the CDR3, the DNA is TGTGCCAGCAGCAAAGAAGGGAGCCCGGGGGACACTGAAGCTTTCTTT.

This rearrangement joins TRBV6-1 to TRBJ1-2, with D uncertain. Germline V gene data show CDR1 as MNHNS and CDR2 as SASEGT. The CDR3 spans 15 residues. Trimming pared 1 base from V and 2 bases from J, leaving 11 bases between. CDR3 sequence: CASSEGAPGNYGYTF. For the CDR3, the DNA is TGTGCCAGCAGTGAAGGGGCTCCAGGAAACTATGGCTACACCTTC.

The CDR3 coding sequence is TGTGCCTGGGATATAAAGGGGTACACTGAAGCTTTCTTT. This gives the protein CAWDIKGYTEAFF. The rearrangement uses TRBV30 and TRBJ1-1; TRBD1 is a possible D gene (5 bases). Between the trimmed V and J ends, which lost 5 bases and 3 bases, there was a span of 13 bases. CDR3 size: 13 residues. Germline lookup yields CDR1 GTSNPN and CDR2 SVGIG (reference sequence).

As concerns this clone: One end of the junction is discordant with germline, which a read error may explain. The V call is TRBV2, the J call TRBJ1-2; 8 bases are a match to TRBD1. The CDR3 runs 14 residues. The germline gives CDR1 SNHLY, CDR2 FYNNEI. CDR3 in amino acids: CASTRTGTSYDYTF. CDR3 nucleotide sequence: TGTGCCAGCACCCGGACAGGGACAAGCTATGACTACACCTTC.

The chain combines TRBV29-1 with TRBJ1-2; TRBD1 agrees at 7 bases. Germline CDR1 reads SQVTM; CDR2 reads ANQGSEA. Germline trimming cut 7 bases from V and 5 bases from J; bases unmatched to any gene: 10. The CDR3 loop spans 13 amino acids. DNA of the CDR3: TGCAGCGGGAGATGGGGGGACAGTTATGGCTACACCTTC. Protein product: CSGRWGDSYGYTF.

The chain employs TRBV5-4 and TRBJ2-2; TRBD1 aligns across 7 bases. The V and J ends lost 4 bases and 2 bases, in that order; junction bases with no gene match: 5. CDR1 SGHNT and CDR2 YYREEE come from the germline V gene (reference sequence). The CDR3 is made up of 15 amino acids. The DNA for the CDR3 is TGTGCCAGCAGCCCGGGACAGTCAAACACCGGGGAGCTGTTTTTT. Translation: CASSPGQSNTGELFF.

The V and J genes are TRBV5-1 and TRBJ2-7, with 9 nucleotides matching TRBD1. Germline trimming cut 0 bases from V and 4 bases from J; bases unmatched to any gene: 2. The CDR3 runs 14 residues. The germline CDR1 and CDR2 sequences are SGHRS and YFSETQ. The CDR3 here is CASSLGGQGYEQYF. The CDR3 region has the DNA TGCGCCAGCAGCTTGGGTGGACAGGGGTACGAGCAGTACTTC. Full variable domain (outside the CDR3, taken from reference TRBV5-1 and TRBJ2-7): KAGVTQTPRYLIKTRGQQVTLSCSPISGHRSVSWYQQTPGQGLQFLFEYFSETQRNKGNFPGRFSGRQFSNSRSEMNVSTLELGDSALYLCASSLGGQGYEQYFGPGTRLTVT.

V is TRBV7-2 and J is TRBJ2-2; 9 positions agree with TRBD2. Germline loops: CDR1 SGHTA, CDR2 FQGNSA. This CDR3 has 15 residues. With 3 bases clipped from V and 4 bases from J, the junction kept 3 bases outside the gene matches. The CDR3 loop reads CASSFELAGTGELFF. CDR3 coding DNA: TGTGCCAGCAGCTTTGAACTAGCGGGCACCGGGGAGCTGTTTTTT.

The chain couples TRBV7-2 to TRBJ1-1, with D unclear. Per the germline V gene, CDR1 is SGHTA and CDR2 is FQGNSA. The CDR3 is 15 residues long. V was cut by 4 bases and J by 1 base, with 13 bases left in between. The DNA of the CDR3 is TGTGCCAGCAGCTCCTCAGGAATCGGGAACACTGAAGCTTTCTTT. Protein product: CASSSSGIGNTEAFF.

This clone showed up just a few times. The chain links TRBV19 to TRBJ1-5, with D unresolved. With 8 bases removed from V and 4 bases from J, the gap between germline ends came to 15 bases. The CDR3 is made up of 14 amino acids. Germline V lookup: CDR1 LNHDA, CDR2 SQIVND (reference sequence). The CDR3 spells CASAFWASNQPQHF. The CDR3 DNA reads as TGTGCCAGTGCCTTTTGGGCTTCTAATCAGCCCCAGCATTTT.

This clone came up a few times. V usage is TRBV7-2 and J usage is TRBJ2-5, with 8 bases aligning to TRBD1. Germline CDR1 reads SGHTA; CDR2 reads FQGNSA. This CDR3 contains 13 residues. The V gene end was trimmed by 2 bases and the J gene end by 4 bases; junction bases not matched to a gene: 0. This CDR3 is CASSLQGAETQYF. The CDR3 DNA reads TGTGCCAGCAGCTTACAGGGGGCAGAGACCCAGTACTTC.

CDR3 nucleotides: TGTGCCAGCAGCTTAGGGGCGGGCCAGACGAAGACCCAGTACTTC. Translated: CASSLGAGQTKTQYF. This sequence joins TRBV11-2 and TRBJ2-5; D is perhaps TRBD2 (5 bases). The CDR3 runs to 15 residues. From germline, CDR1 is SGHAT and CDR2 FQNNGV. V lost 1 base and J 6 bases, leaving 15 bases between the germline ends.

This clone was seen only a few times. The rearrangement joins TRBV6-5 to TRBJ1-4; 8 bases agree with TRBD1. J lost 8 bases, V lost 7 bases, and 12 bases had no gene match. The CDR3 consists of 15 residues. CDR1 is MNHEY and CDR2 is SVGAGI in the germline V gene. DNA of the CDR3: TGTGCCAGCACGACAGGGGTGAGGATAGGCGAAAAACTGTTTTTT. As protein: CASTTGVRIGEKLFF.

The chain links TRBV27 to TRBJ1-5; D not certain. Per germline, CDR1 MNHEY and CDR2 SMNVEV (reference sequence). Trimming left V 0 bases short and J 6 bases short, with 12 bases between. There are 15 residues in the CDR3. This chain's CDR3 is CASSLSLPGTQPQHF. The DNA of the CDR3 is TGTGCCAGCAGTTTATCTCTTCCGGGAACTCAGCCCCAGCATTTT.

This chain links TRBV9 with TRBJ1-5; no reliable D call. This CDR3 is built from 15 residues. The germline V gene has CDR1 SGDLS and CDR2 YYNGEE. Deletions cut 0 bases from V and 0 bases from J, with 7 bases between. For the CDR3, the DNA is TGTGCCAGCAGCGTAGCAGGAATTAGCAATCAGCCCCAGCATTTT. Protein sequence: CASSVAGISNQPQHF.